This T cell receptor (beta chain) was found in a study of blood T cell repertoires in COVID-19. Study as a whole: From the United States, Italy and Spain came samples of acute and convalescent COVID-19. Sources were T cells, B-cell-depleted T cells, or PBMCs; the material itself was cDNA or gDNA.

This clone was detected a few times. Per the original methods: Amplification from reference gene primers served as the basis for estimated nucleated cell counts. The table came from immunoSEQ multiplex PCR; TCRdb's copy has only in-frame clones and leaves some out. Clone size and V and J calls were adopted from that table, with D and trimming inferred from the DNA. The sample shows 220,000 or so clones, around 82% of them seen only once. CDR3 length: 13 amino acids. The germline V and J ends were trimmed by 8 bases and 3 bases, with 14 bases remaining between them. The rearrangement joins TRBV12-3 or TRBV12-4 to TRBJ2-7, with a possible D match to TRBD1 (5 bases). Sequencing was performed on peripheral blood. This TCR came from a woman aged 25 to 39 who had recovered from COVID-19. DNA for the CDR3: TGTGCCAGCCAGCAGGGTCGAGTCTACGAGCAGTACTTC. Amino acid sequence: CASQQGRVYEQYF.